What follows are 30 T cell receptor beta chains derived from one specimen sequenced in a study of shared clonotypes between healthy human individuals. Generated by immunoSEQ multiplex PCR, the TCRdb table keeps only in-frame clones and is missing some. The sample contains 600,000 to 800,000 clones, roughly two thirds of which appear only once. The sample consisted of memory CD4+ T cells sorted from blood. Subset noted: CD45RA-negative fraction. All receptors derive from a woman aged 25 to 39 in good health.

This clone was recorded a few times. The sample carries other DNA sequences with the same CDR3. The J gene is TRBJ2-3, the V gene TRBV9; D not certain. Trimming left V 3 bases short and J 2 bases short, with 4 bases between. Looked up from germline, CDR1 is SGDLS and CDR2 is YYNGEE. This CDR3 comprises 12 residues. The CDR3 reads CASSGVTDTQYF. The CDR3 region has the DNA TGTGCCAGCAGCGGAGTCACAGATACGCAGTATTTT.

The chain employs TRBV4-2 and TRBJ1-1; D is perhaps TRBD1 (5 bases). Trimming stripped 0 bases from V and 1 base from J, with 12 bases between. The CDR3 has 16 amino acids. Looked up from germline, CDR1 is LGHNA and CDR2 is YNFKEQ. CDR3 bases: TGTGCCAGCAGCCAAGATAGGGACCATAAGAACACTGAAGCTTTCTTT. Protein sequence: CASSQDRDHKNTEAFF.

The CDR3 region is CASSRATGPNTGELFF. The CDR3 coding sequence is TGCGCCAGCAGCCGAGCGACAGGACCGAACACCGGGGAGCTGTTTTTT. The chain couples TRBV5-1 to TRBJ2-2; D might be TRBD1 (6 bases). This CDR3 contains 16 residues. Germline CDR1 reads SGHRS; CDR2 reads YFSETQ. Trimming shortened V by 4 bases and J by 0 bases, and 13 bases separated the two germline ends.

V and J are TRBV7-8 and TRBJ1-5; 11 bases line up with TRBD1. Germline-derived CDR1 and CDR2 are SGHVS and FQNEAQ. CDR3 length equals 17 residues. The junction had 10 bases not matched to a gene; V was cut back by 5 bases and J by 4 bases. The CDR3: CASSTGQGVSENQPQHF. In DNA, the CDR3 is TGTGCCAGCAGCACGGGACAGGGGGTTTCTGAGAATCAGCCCCAGCATTTT.

This clone was counted a few times. The chain recombines TRBV19 with TRBJ1-2; D possibly corresponds to TRBD1 (6 bases). The CDR3 contains 16 residues. Between the trimmed V and J ends, which lost 3 bases and 3 bases, there was a span of 17 bases. In germline, CDR1 is LNHDA, CDR2 SQIVND (reference sequence). The CDR3 sequence is CASSIPNRELHYGYTF. DNA of the CDR3: TGTGCCAGTAGTATCCCCAACAGGGAATTACACTATGGCTACACCTTC.

This clone is a singleton in its sample. The rearrangement joins TRBV11-2 to TRBJ2-6, with D hard to call. There are 15 residues in the CDR3. V dropped 5 bases and J dropped 0 bases, with 8 bases sitting between them. The V gene's germline CDR1 is SGHAT and CDR2 FQNNGV. The CDR3 is CASSNQNSGANVLTF. CDR3 coding DNA: TGTGCCAGCAGCAATCAAAACTCTGGGGCCAACGTCCTGACTTTC.

The chain uses TRBV11-1 and TRBJ1-4; 7 bases fit TRBD1. This CDR3 is built from 16 residues. Germline V gene sequence: CDR1 SGHAT, CDR2 FQDESV (reference sequence). V gave up 5 bases and J gave up 4 bases; unmatched junction bases: 10. The CDR3 region has the DNA TGTGCCAGCAGCCCGGGAGACAGGGAATATAATGAAAAACTGTTTTTT. Translation gives CASSPGDREYNEKLFF.

There are a few counts of this clone. The genes are TRBV7-2 and TRBJ1-1; D is uncertain. The CDR3 is 14 residues long. The germline V gene has CDR1 SGHTA and CDR2 FQGNSA. V dropped 6 bases and J dropped 5 bases, with 16 bases sitting between them. The CDR3 nucleotides are TGTGCCAGCAGTTACATCTTAACCGGGACTGAAGCTTTCTTT. Its translation: CASSYILTGTEAFF.

The chain is built from TRBV7-9 and TRBJ2-1; 8 positions match TRBD1. The CDR3 length is 17 residues. V was pared by 4 bases and J by 8 bases, with 16 bases of the junction left unmatched. The germline gives CDR1 SEHNR, CDR2 FQNEAQ (reference sequence). The DNA of the CDR3 is TGTGCCAGCAGCTCACCTACTGTTGGACAGGGAGCGGATGAGCAGTTCTTC. Its translation: CASSSPTVGQGADEQFF.

This clone was seen once. J is TRBJ2-3 and V is TRBV4-2; D is unresolved. Germline V gene lookup returns CDR1 LGHNA and CDR2 YNFKEQ. V lost 2 bases and J 2 bases, leaving 8 bases between the germline ends. This CDR3 is built from 14 residues. CDR3 sequence reads: CASSQTGPTDTQYF. In DNA form, the CDR3 reads TGTGCCAGCAGCCAAACCGGGCCCACAGATACGCAGTATTTT.

The gene calls are TRBV6-4 and TRBJ2-2, with no clear D. CDR3 length equals 14 residues. The germline V gene encodes CDR1 MRHNA and CDR2 SNTAGT. V was clipped by 5 bases and J by 3 bases, with 10 bases between them. The CDR3 DNA reads as TGTGCCAGCAGTAGGCAGGCCGACACCGGGGAGCTGTTTTTT. Amino acids: CASSRQADTGELFF.

The chain uses TRBV7-9 and TRBJ2-7; the D is unclear. Germline lookup yields CDR1 SEHNR and CDR2 FQNEAQ (reference sequence). V shed 0 bases and J shed 3 bases, with 12 bases lying between them. This CDR3 has 15 residues. CDR3 protein: CASSLAPPRNYEQYF. The CDR3 DNA reads TGTGCCAGCAGCTTAGCCCCCCCGAGGAACTACGAGCAGTACTTC.

The V gene is TRBV10-2, the J gene TRBJ2-3, with 10 bases identical to TRBD2. Germline lookup yields CDR1 WSHSY and CDR2 SAAADI. Trimming removed 2 bases from V and 2 bases from J; junction bases left unmatched: 16. The CDR3 contains 20 residues. The CDR3 region has the DNA TGCGCCAGCAGTGAGCCGGGGAGTCTAGCGGGAGTTGTTCCCACAGATACGCAGTATTTT. Translating gives CASSEPGSLAGVVPTDTQYF.

This clone was observed a few times. The chain carries TRBV10-2 and TRBJ2-5; D is unclear. The germline gives CDR1 WSHSY, CDR2 SAAADI. The V and J ends lost 2 bases and 3 bases respectively, with 7 bases between them. The CDR3 is 13 residues long. The CDR3 DNA reads as TGCGCCAGCAGTGAGATCCCTAAAGAGACCCAGTACTTC. It is translated as CASSEIPKETQYF.

The chain recombines TRBV6-4 with TRBJ2-2; the D is unclear. The V and J ends lost 5 bases and 2 bases respectively, with 15 bases between them. CDR3 length equals 16 residues. Germline values: CDR1 MRHNA, CDR2 SNTAGT. The CDR3, as DNA: TGTGCCAGCAGTCAACAAAGAACACCTAACACCGGGGAGCTGTTTTTT. It is translated as CASSQQRTPNTGELFF.

The chain links TRBV7-2 to TRBJ1-5; D perhaps matches TRBD1 (5 bases). Germline V CDR1 and CDR2: SGHTA, FQGNSA. The germline V and J ends were trimmed by 2 bases and 0 bases, with 11 bases remaining between them. This CDR3 is built from 16 residues. CDR3 loop: CASSLMGTYSNQPQHF. In DNA form, the CDR3 reads TGTGCCAGCAGCTTAATGGGGACTTATAGCAATCAGCCCCAGCATTTT.

The chain is built from TRBV18 and TRBJ2-2; 9 bases match TRBD1. The length of the CDR3 is 16 residues. Germline CDR1 reads KGHSH; CDR2 reads LQKENI. V lost 0 bases and J lost 1; bases outside the gene matches: 0. The CDR3 region has the DNA TGTGCCAGCTCACCACCGGACAGGGGGAACACCGGGGAGCTGTTTTTT. As protein: CASSPPDRGNTGELFF.

This chain uses TRBV10-3 with TRBJ2-7, with D perhaps assigned TRBD1 or TRBD2 (6 bases each). This CDR3 spans 14 amino acids. Trimming cost V 8 bases and J 0 bases, with 14 bases left between them. Germline V lookup: CDR1 ENHRY, CDR2 SYGVKD. The CDR3 loop reads CAIGGQGLSYEQYF. The CDR3 coding sequence is TGTGCCATCGGGGGGCAGGGACTCTCCTACGAGCAGTACTTC.

The chain combines TRBV11-2 with TRBJ1-6, with D uncertain. The CDR3 covers 13 residues. The V and J ends lost 5 bases and 5 bases respectively, with 7 bases between them. From germline, CDR1 is SGHAT and CDR2 FQNNGV. The CDR3 loop is CASSPTNNSPLHF. In DNA form, the CDR3 reads TGTGCCAGCAGCCCGACAAATAATTCACCCCTCCACTTT. Based on the CDR3 plus reference TRBV11-2 and TRBJ1-6, the full variable domain is EAGVAQSPRYKIIEKRQSVAFWCNPISGHATLYWYQQILGQGPKLLIQFQNNGVVDDSQLPKDRFSAERLKGVDSTLKIQPAKLEDSAVYLCASSPTNNSPLHFGNGTRLTVT.

The rearrangement uses TRBV28 and TRBJ2-1; 13 bases agree with TRBD2. Trimming cost V 6 bases and J 7 bases; bases outside gene matches: 6. Germline assignment: CDR1 MDHEN and CDR2 SYDVKM. The CDR3 is made up of 15 amino acids. The CDR3 sequence: CASSNGLAGVNEQFF. The CDR3 DNA follows: TGTGCCAGCAGCAATGGACTAGCGGGAGTTAATGAGCAGTTCTTC.

J is TRBJ1-1 and V is TRBV7-2, with a weak D call TRBD1 (6 bases). Germline assignment: CDR1 SGHTA and CDR2 FQGNSA. This CDR3 is built from 16 residues. V gave up 0 bases and J gave up 1 base, with 12 bases separating them. CDR3 DNA: TGTGCCAGCAGCTTAGCGCGTGGCAGGGGGAACACTGAAGCTTTCTTT. It is translated as CASSLARGRGNTEAFF.

The chain employs TRBV5-1 and TRBJ2-3; possibly TRBD1 or TRBD2 for D (5 bases each). Per the germline V gene, CDR1 is SGHRS and CDR2 is YFSETQ. The CDR3 sequence is 15 residues long. The V end lost 4 bases, the J end lost 0 bases, and 12 bases lay between the germline ends. This CDR3 reads CASSAGTASTDTQYF. DNA of the CDR3: TGCGCCAGCAGCGCCGGGACGGCAAGCACAGATACGCAGTATTTT. Using reference TRBV5-1 and TRBJ2-3 for the parts outside the CDR3, the full variable domain is KAGVTQTPRYLIKTRGQQVTLSCSPISGHRSVSWYQQTPGQGLQFLFEYFSETQRNKGNFPGRFSGRQFSNSRSEMNVSTLELGDSALYLCASSAGTASTDTQYFGPGTRLTVL.

This clone was seen once. The chain employs TRBV29-1 and TRBJ2-3; D possibly uses TRBD1 or TRBD2 (5 bases each). Germline V gene sequence: CDR1 SQVTM, CDR2 ANQGSEA. Trimming removed 3 bases from V and 3 bases from J, with 16 bases in between. The CDR3 loop spans 15 amino acids. Here the CDR3 reads CSVEPDTGKTDTQYF. CDR3 bases: TGCAGCGTTGAGCCGGACACGGGGAAGACAGATACGCAGTATTTT.

The gene calls are TRBV7-6 and TRBJ1-1; maybe TRBD1 (6 bases). The CDR3 consists of 14 residues. V gave up 0 bases and J gave up 5 bases, with 10 bases separating them. CDR1 is SGHVS, CDR2 FNYEAQ, per germline. CDR3 sequence reads: CASSLAGARTEAFF. The CDR3 nucleotides read TGTGCCAGCAGCTTAGCGGGGGCCAGGACTGAAGCTTTCTTT.

The DNA for the CDR3 is TGTGCCAGCAGGGCGGGGGGGAGAGGGAGCAATCAGCCCCAGCATTTT. Translation: CASRAGGRGSNQPQHF. The chain recombines TRBV2 with TRBJ1-5, with D tentatively TRBD1 (5 bases). The CDR3 is 16 amino acids. Germline CDR1 is SNHLY and CDR2 is FYNNEI. V lost 6 bases to trimming and J lost 1 base, with 16 bases between them.

The V gene is TRBV19, the J gene TRBJ2-5; 10 bases line up with TRBD2. The closer fit of TRBJ2-7 to the DNA end suggests the J call may be wrong. There are 14 residues in the CDR3. Germline V CDR1 and CDR2: LNHDA, SQIVND (reference sequence). CDR3 loop: CASSPLAGPYEQYF. The DNA for the CDR3 is TGTGCCAGTAGCCCACTAGCGGGACCCTACGAGCAGTACTTC.

This clone showed up just once. J is TRBJ2-3 and V is TRBV28; unclear D gene. Between the trimmed V and J ends, which lost 5 bases and 0 bases, there was a span of 21 bases. Per germline, CDR1 MDHEN and CDR2 SYDVKM. CDR3 length equals 18 residues. The CDR3 here is CASSPLPRATPSTDTQYF. The CDR3 DNA reads TGTGCCAGCAGTCCTCTCCCTAGGGCAACTCCTAGCACAGATACGCAGTATTTT.

The V and J genes are TRBV27 and TRBJ2-2; 7 bases fit TRBD2. After removal of 3 bases from V and 6 bases from J, the junction contained 16 bases not matched to a gene. The CDR3 loop spans 18 amino acids. Germline V CDR1 and CDR2: MNHEY, SMNVEV (reference sequence). Written as DNA, the CDR3 is TGTGCCAGCAGTTTTCAAATGACTAGCCCGGGGATCCCCGGGGAGCTGTTTTTT. Amino acid sequence: CASSFQMTSPGIPGELFF.

The V gene is TRBV5-1, the J gene TRBJ2-1, with D possibly being TRBD1 or TRBD2 (5 bases each). CDR3 length: 15 amino acids. Germline V gene lookup returns CDR1 SGHRS and CDR2 YFSETQ. The V end lost 4 bases, the J end lost 0 bases, and 11 bases lay between the germline ends. The CDR3, as DNA: TGCGCCAGCAGCCGGGACGCCCTCTCCTACAATGAGCAGTTCTTC. It specifies CASSRDALSYNEQFF.

Only one count was recorded for this clone. The rearrangement uses TRBV30 and TRBJ2-5, with D tentatively TRBD2 (5 bases). CDR1 and CDR2 (germline): GTSNPN, SVGIG (reference sequence). V lost 4 bases and J 4 bases, leaving 13 bases between the germline ends. CDR3 length: 13 residues. This CDR3 is CAWTRGWRETQYF. The CDR3 region has the DNA TGTGCCTGGACCCGGGGATGGAGAGAGACCCAGTACTTC.